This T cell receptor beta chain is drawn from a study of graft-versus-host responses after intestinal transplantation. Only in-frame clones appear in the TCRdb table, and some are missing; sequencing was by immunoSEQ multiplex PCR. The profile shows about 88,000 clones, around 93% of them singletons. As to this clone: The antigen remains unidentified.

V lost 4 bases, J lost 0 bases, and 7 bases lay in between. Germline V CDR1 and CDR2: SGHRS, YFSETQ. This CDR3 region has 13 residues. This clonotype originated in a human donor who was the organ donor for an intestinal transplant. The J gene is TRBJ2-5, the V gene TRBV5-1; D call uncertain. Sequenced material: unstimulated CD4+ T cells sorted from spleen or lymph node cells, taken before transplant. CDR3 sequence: CASSEANQETQYF. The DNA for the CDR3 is TGCGCCAGCAGCGAAGCGAACCAAGAGACCCAGTACTTC. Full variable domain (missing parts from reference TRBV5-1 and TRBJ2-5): KAGVTQTPRYLIKTRGQQVTLSCSPISGHRSVSWYQQTPGQGLQFLFEYFSETQRNKGNFPGRFSGRQFSNSRSEMNVSTLELGDSALYLCASSEANQETQYFGPGTRLLVL.